The clone carrying this T cell receptor (beta chain) was counted once. Its antigen is not identified. Compared with germline, one end of the junction differs, possibly owing to a read error. Measured with immunoSEQ multiplex PCR; TCRdb has only the in-frame clones, and not every one. The sample yields tens of thousands of clones, over 95% seen once. The entry originates in a study of T cells after posttransplantation cyclophosphamide. The naive gate required viable CD3+CD4+ or CD3+CD8+ cells with CCR7+CD45RA+CD45RO-CD95-CD27+CD28+ phenotype. Notes on the study in general: After PTCy, TRB diversity resembled that of CNI/methotrexate controls.

This CDR3 is 13 amino acids long. CDR1 is MGHRA and CDR2 is YSYEKL in the germline V gene. Sequencing used naive CD4+ T cells sorted from PBMCs. This chain links TRBV4-1 with TRBJ2-7; the match to TRBD1 covers 7 bases. The source of this sequence is a man aged 40-49 years in good health, CMV-negative, and a related stem cell transplant donor. The CDR3 region has the DNA TGCGCCAGCAGCCAAGATGTCACGGGGACAGAAAACTTC. Residues: CASSQDVTGTENF.